The 30 T cell receptor beta chains given below trace back to one sample, sequenced in a study of T cell responses to AZD1222 COVID-19 vaccine. Libraries were prepared by immunoSEQ multiplex PCR; TCRdb keeps only in-frame clonotypes and omits some of them. The sample gives around 140,000 clones, approximately 93% of which show up once; around 1% is in the top ten. Sequences were derived from peripheral blood, sampled on day 0 of MenACWY control vaccination. The receptors here all came from an adult in good health.

The rearrangement links TRBV11-3 to TRBJ1-1, with D hard to call. Germline-derived CDR1 and CDR2 are SGHNT and YENEEA. The germline V and J ends were trimmed by 1 base and 1 base, with 7 bases remaining between them. CDR3 length equals 14 residues. CDR3: CASSLGGRNTEAFF. Here the CDR3 DNA reads TGTGCCAGCAGCTTAGGCGGCAGGAACACTGAAGCTTTCTTT.

The table lists this clone with a few counts. The chain recombines TRBV6-5 with TRBJ1-5; 8 bases agree with TRBD1. The CDR3 is 15 residues long. CDR1 and CDR2 from the germline V gene are MNHEY and SVGAGI. The V gene end was trimmed by 4 bases and the J gene end by 4 bases; junction bases not matched to a gene: 6. Here the CDR3 reads CASSLTGDRNQPQHF. For the CDR3, the DNA is TGTGCCAGCAGTTTGACAGGGGACCGGAATCAGCCCCAGCATTTT.

The chain is built from TRBV3-1 (or the pseudogene TRBV3-2) and TRBJ1-2, with D maybe TRBD1 (5 bases). CDR3 size: 14 residues. Trimming removed 4 bases from V and 6 bases from J, with 15 bases in between. The germline gives CDR1 LGHDT, CDR2 YNNKEL (reference sequence). CDR3 amino acids: CASSRTGWGDGYTF. The CDR3 bases are TGTGCCAGCAGCCGGACTGGGTGGGGGGATGGCTACACCTTC.

The CDR3 bases are TGTGCCAGCAGCCTATCAGGAGCGATTAGCACAGATACGCAGTATTTT. Its protein is CASSLSGAISTDTQYF. The V and J genes are TRBV7-2 and TRBJ2-3, with D uncertain. This CDR3 region has 16 residues. With 5 bases removed from V and 0 bases from J, the gap between germline ends came to 15 bases. CDR1 and CDR2 from the germline V gene are SGHTA and FQGNSA.

The V gene is TRBV10-3, the J gene TRBJ2-7; TRBD2 is a possible D gene (5 bases). Trimming cost V 4 bases and J 7 bases, with 17 bases left between them. There are 14 residues in the CDR3. The V gene's germline CDR1 is ENHRY and CDR2 SYGVKD. The CDR3 region is CAISGVDSSWEQYF. The DNA for the CDR3 is TGTGCCATCAGTGGGGTGGACTCCTCCTGGGAGCAGTACTTC.

The chain is built from TRBV5-1 and TRBJ1-4, with D perhaps matching TRBD1 (5 bases). The CDR3 totals 15 residues. Germline loops: CDR1 SGHRS, CDR2 YFSETQ. V dropped 4 bases and J dropped 5 bases, with 15 bases sitting between them. CDR3 sequence reads: CASSGSGTSNEKLFF. The CDR3 coding sequence is TGCGCCAGCAGCGGTTCCGGGACGTCGAATGAAAAACTGTTTTTT.

This chain uses TRBV5-6 with TRBJ1-1, with unresolved D. The V end lost 0 bases, the J end lost 7 bases, and 7 bases lay between the germline ends. This CDR3 has 12 residues. From germline, CDR1 is SGHDT and CDR2 YYEEEE. Here the CDR3 DNA reads TGTGCCAGCAGCTTGGGAGGGCTTGAAGCTTTCTTT. Its protein is CASSLGGLEAFF.

The chain combines TRBV19 with TRBJ1-1, with D tentatively TRBD1 (5 bases). The CDR3 sequence is 11 residues long. Looked up from germline, CDR1 is LNHDA and CDR2 is SQIVND (reference sequence). V was cut by 6 bases and J by 11 bases, with 13 bases left in between. This CDR3 is CASSLGGGAFF. CDR3 bases: TGTGCCAGTAGCCTGGGGGGAGGCGCTTTCTTT.

The chain uses TRBV30 and TRBJ1-5; possible D gene TRBD1, 6 bases. V lost 2 bases, J lost 7 bases, and 12 bases lay in between. Germline CDR1 is GTSNPN and CDR2 is SVGIG (reference sequence). The CDR3 consists of 13 residues. The CDR3 here is CAWSPQGSQPQHF. CDR3 nucleotide sequence: TGTGCCTGGAGTCCCCAGGGGTCGCAGCCCCAGCATTTT.

V and J are TRBV5-6 and TRBJ2-3; 7 nucleotides agree with TRBD1. The CDR3 sequence is 13 residues long. Germline V gene lookup returns CDR1 SGHDT and CDR2 YYEEEE. With V trimmed by 6 bases and J by 4 bases, 5 bases remained unmatched. The CDR3 is CASMKGAADTQYF. The DNA for the CDR3 is TGTGCCAGCATGAAGGGGGCGGCAGATACGCAGTATTTT.

The chain is built from TRBV4-3 and TRBJ2-3; the match to TRBD1 covers 7 bases. Looked up from germline, CDR1 is LGHNA and CDR2 is YSLEER. V lost 1 base and J lost 1; bases outside the gene matches: 8. The length of the CDR3 is 17 residues. This CDR3 reads CASSQVRRGGGTDTQYF. The CDR3 DNA reads TGCGCCAGCAGCCAAGTCAGGAGAGGGGGCGGCACAGATACGCAGTATTTT.

V gene TRBV7-8 combines with J gene TRBJ2-7; D is undetermined. The CDR3 is 12 amino acids. Deletions cut 4 bases from V and 3 bases from J, with 7 bases between. Germline V gene sequence: CDR1 SGHVS, CDR2 FQNEAQ. The CDR3 loop reads CASSSVGYEQYF. CDR3 bases: TGTGCCAGCAGCTCGGTCGGCTACGAGCAGTACTTC.

This CDR3 reads CSAAGGTSGYNEQFF. CDR3 in DNA: TGCAGCGCCGCAGGAGGGACTAGCGGATACAATGAGCAGTTCTTC. The rearrangement uses TRBV29-1 and TRBJ2-1, with 11 bases identical to TRBD2. The CDR3 consists of 15 residues. Germline V gives CDR1 SQVTM, CDR2 ANQGSEA. V shed 7 bases and J 4 bases; nucleotides not matched to a gene: 9.

The chain carries TRBV25-1 and TRBJ1-2; D is uncertain. V dropped 3 bases and J dropped 8 bases, with 13 bases sitting between them. Looked up from germline, CDR1 is MGHDK and CDR2 is SYGVNS. The CDR3 is 13 amino acids. Written as DNA, the CDR3 is TGTGCCAGCAGTGACCTGACCGCTCGGGGCTACACCTTC. Its protein product is CASSDLTARGYTF.

The rearrangement links TRBV4-2 to TRBJ1-6; D remains ambiguous. Germline V lookup: CDR1 LGHNA, CDR2 YNFKEQ. The CDR3 covers 15 residues. V was cut by 0 bases and J by 8 bases, with 11 bases left in between. The CDR3 sequence: CASSQDSIADSPLHF. The CDR3 DNA follows: TGTGCCAGCAGCCAAGATAGTATAGCAGATTCACCCCTCCACTTT.

The chain carries TRBV7-3 and TRBJ1-6; D remains unclear. The CDR3 length is 13 residues. The germline gives CDR1 SGHTA, CDR2 FQGTGA. V was clipped by 1 base and J by 7 bases, with 5 bases between them. The CDR3 loop is CASSLNGNSPLHF. Written as DNA, the CDR3 is TGTGCCAGCAGCTTAAACGGGAATTCACCCCTCCACTTT.

The chain uses TRBV27 and TRBJ1-2; tentatively, D is TRBD1 (5 bases). The germline CDR1 and CDR2 sequences are MNHEY and SMNVEV (reference sequence). Trimming removed 6 bases from V and 8 bases from J, with 16 bases in between. There are 13 residues in the CDR3. CDR3: CASRRTREEGYTF. CDR3 nucleotide sequence: TGTGCCAGCAGACGGACACGGGAGGAGGGCTACACCTTC.

This chain joins TRBV3-1 (or the pseudogene TRBV3-2) and TRBJ1-3; tentative D call: TRBD1 (5 bases). Germline lookup yields CDR1 LGHDT and CDR2 YNNKEL (reference sequence). The CDR3 totals 15 residues. V lost 4 bases to trimming and J lost 2 bases, with 12 bases between them. CDR3 bases: TGTGCCAGCAGCCTGGGACGGGGGGCTGGAAACACCATATATTTT. This gives the protein CASSLGRGAGNTIYF.

This chain joins TRBV6-1 and TRBJ2-5; 7 bases are shared with TRBD1. V lost 3 bases and J lost 2; bases outside the gene matches: 3. The CDR3 length is 14 residues. The V gene's germline CDR1 is MNHNS and CDR2 SASEGT. CDR3 DNA sequence: TGTGCCAGCAGTGAGACAGGGCGGCAAGAGACCCAGTACTTC. The encoded protein is CASSETGRQETQYF.

This rearrangement joins TRBV19 to TRBJ1-3; D possibly corresponds to TRBD1 (5 bases). The germline V and J ends were trimmed by 6 bases and 0 bases, with 18 bases remaining between them. Germline CDR1 is LNHDA and CDR2 is SQIVND (reference sequence). The CDR3 is 17 amino acids. For the CDR3, the DNA is TGTGCCAGTAGAGTTCCAACAGGCCGAAACTCTGGAAACACCATATATTTT. Amino acid sequence: CASRVPTGRNSGNTIYF. The complete variable domain, with remaining parts taken from reference TRBV19 and TRBJ1-3, reads DGGITQSPKYLFRKEGQNVTLSCEQNLNHDAMYWYRQDPGQGLRLIYYSQIVNDFQKGDIAEGYSVSREKKESFPLTVTSAQKNPTAFYLCASRVPTGRNSGNTIYFGEGSWLTVV.

CDR3 coding DNA: TGTGCCAGCAGTGACTCGCGGGGGGGCACAGATACGCAGTATTTT. Amino acids: CASSDSRGGTDTQYF. The chain combines TRBV6-4 with TRBJ2-3, with 8 nucleotides matching TRBD2. CDR3 length: 15 residues. The J segment lost 1 base and the V segment lost 0 bases, leaving 0 bases of the junction unmatched. The germline V gene encodes CDR1 MRHNA and CDR2 SNTAGT.

A single count supports this clone. The chain employs TRBV3-1 (or the pseudogene TRBV3-2) and TRBJ1-2, with 8 positions matching TRBD1. Germline CDR1 reads LGHDT; CDR2 reads YNNKEL (reference sequence). This CDR3 spans 15 amino acids. The V segment lost 1 base and the J segment 8 bases; nucleotides outside the gene matches: 9. CDR3 coding DNA: TGTGCCAGCAGCCAAGGGGACAGGCCAAGAGGGGGCTACACCTTC. This translates into CASSQGDRPRGGYTF.

The chain carries TRBV9 and TRBJ2-1; 8 bases align to TRBD2. The CDR3 loop spans 16 amino acids. Germline values: CDR1 SGDLS, CDR2 YYNGEE. Germline trimming cut 3 bases from V and 12 bases from J; bases unmatched to any gene: 17. CDR3 in DNA: TGTGCCAGCAGCGGATCCGGGACTAGTGGATCTTTTGGGCAGTTCTTC. Protein product: CASSGSGTSGSFGQFF.

The chain joins TRBV12-3 or TRBV12-4 to TRBJ1-1; a weak D match, TRBD1 (5 bases). Trimming removed 7 bases at V and 5 bases at J, with 14 bases between. The CDR3 runs to 13 residues. The CDR3 region has the DNA TGTGCCAGCACCCTGGGGGATCGTACTGAAGCTTTCTTT. Translation gives CASTLGDRTEAFF.

This chain uses TRBV6-5 with TRBJ2-4; perhaps D is TRBD1 or TRBD2 (5 bases each). The CDR3 consists of 15 residues. Trimming stripped 2 bases from V and 5 bases from J, with 13 bases between. The V gene's germline CDR1 is MNHEY and CDR2 SVGAGI. The CDR3 DNA follows: TGTGCCAGCAGTTACGAATCCCGGGGCCAAAACATTCAGTACTTC. Protein: CASSYESRGQNIQYF.

CDR3 bases: TGTGCCAGCAGCCGCGGGACGATCACAGATACGCAGTATTTT. Residues: CASSRGTITDTQYF. The V and J genes are TRBV5-5 and TRBJ2-3; perhaps TRBD2 as D (6 bases). The CDR3 length is 14 residues. Trimming cost V 4 bases and J 2 bases, with 11 bases left between them. CDR1 and CDR2 from the germline V gene are SGHKS and YYEKEE (reference sequence). The variable domain in full, with the rest retrieved from reference TRBV5-5 and TRBJ2-3, is DAGVTQSPTHLIKTRGQQVTLRCSPISGHKSVSWYQQVLGQGPQFIFQYYEKEERGRGNFPDRFSARQFPNYSSELNVNALLLGDSALYLCASSRGTITDTQYFGPGTRLTVL.

A single count supports this clone. V is TRBV5-1 and J is TRBJ1-1; D gene uncertain. The CDR3 extends over 11 amino acids. Trimming took off 3 bases at V and 10 bases at J, with 10 bases between the two ends. CDR1 is SGHRS and CDR2 is YFSETQ in the germline V gene. The CDR3 loop reads CASSSPKGAFF. CDR3 nucleotide sequence: TGCGCCAGCAGCTCGCCGAAGGGAGCTTTCTTT.

This clone is a singleton in its sample. Here the CDR3 reads CASSPAGLKETQYF. In DNA, the CDR3 is TGTGCCAGCAGTCCGGCAGGGTTAAAGGAGACCCAGTACTTC. The rearrangement links TRBV28 to TRBJ2-5, with a weak D call TRBD1 (5 bases). The V gene lost 5 bases and the J gene lost 5 bases, with 15 bases spanning the gap. This CDR3 contains 14 residues. Germline V lookup: CDR1 MDHEN, CDR2 SYDVKM.

This chain uses TRBV6-6 with TRBJ1-5; 7 nucleotides align to TRBD1. The junction had 5 bases not matched to a gene; V was cut back by 5 bases and J by 7 bases. CDR1 MNHNY and CDR2 SVGAGI come from the germline V gene (reference sequence). This CDR3 is built from 13 residues. The CDR3 DNA reads as TGTGCCAGCAGTCCAGGGGGATGGCAGCCCCAGCATTTT. Translating it yields CASSPGGWQPQHF.

The chain has TRBV5-4 and TRBJ2-7; TRBD2 aligns across 8 bases. The V and J ends lost 4 bases and 2 bases, in that order; junction bases with no gene match: 11. This CDR3 region has 16 residues. Looked up from germline, CDR1 is SGHNT and CDR2 is YYREEE (reference sequence). The CDR3 here is CASSGRTSGLPYEQYF. DNA of the CDR3: TGTGCCAGCAGCGGACGAACTAGCGGCCTACCCTACGAGCAGTACTTC.